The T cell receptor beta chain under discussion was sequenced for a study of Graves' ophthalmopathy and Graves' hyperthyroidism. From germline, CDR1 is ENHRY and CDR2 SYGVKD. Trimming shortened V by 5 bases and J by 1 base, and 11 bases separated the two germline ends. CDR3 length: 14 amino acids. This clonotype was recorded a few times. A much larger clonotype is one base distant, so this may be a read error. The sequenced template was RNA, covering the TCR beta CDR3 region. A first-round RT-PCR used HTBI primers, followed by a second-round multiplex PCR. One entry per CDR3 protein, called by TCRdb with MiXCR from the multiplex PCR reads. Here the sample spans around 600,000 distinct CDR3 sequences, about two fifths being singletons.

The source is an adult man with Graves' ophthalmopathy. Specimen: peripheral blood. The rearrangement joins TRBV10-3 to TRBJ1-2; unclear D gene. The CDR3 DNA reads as TGTGCCATCAGTTGGCGGACGGATAACTATGGCTACACCTTC. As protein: CAISWRTDNYGYTF.